This paragraph reports one T cell receptor (beta chain). This entry belongs to a study of blood T cell repertoires in COVID-19. Across the whole study: Samples of COVID-19 (acute and convalescent) were obtained from the United States, Italy and Spain. PBMCs, B-cell-depleted T cells, or T cells provided the cDNA or gDNA that made up the material.

Methods used by the authors: Reference gene primer amplification in the assay estimated nucleated cell counts. Sequencing was performed with immunoSEQ multiplex PCR; in TCRdb, only in-frame clones are kept and a portion is missing. The V and J calls and the clone size are those of that table, but D and trimming were determined from the DNA. The table lists tens of thousands of clones, about 76% of them singletons. From germline, CDR1 is SGHDT and CDR2 YYEEEE. The CDR3 spans 13 residues. V was shortened by 2 bases and J by 0 bases, with 4 bases between the two germline ends. V gene TRBV5-6 combines with J gene TRBJ2-3; D gene uncertain. This TCR came from an elderly man with acute or convalescent COVID-19. The sample taken for sequencing was peripheral blood. DNA for the CDR3: TGTGCCAGCAGCTTAGCTAGCACAGATACGCAGTATTTT. Amino acid sequence: CASSLASTDTQYF.